This TCR beta chain was identified in a study of blood T cell repertoires in COVID-19 (dated by TCRdb to the early 2020s). General notes on the study: The collaborator samples originated in the United States, Italy and Spain and spanned the acute and convalescent phases of COVID-19. The material from the prospective study consisted of cDNA or gDNA derived from T cells, B-cell-depleted T cells, or PBMCs. The dataset comprised deeply sampled blood TCRbeta repertoires from subjects exposed to, actively infected with, or recovered from COVID-19. The repertoires were released in a freely available public database intended as a resource for research on the immune response to SARS-CoV-2. The samples were drawn from two sources: the first 160 participants of the ongoing ImmuneRACE study, and over 1,000 subjects contributed by 6 global collaborators. The sample metadata nearly always contained a de-identified subject ID, COVID-19 status, age in years and sex. HLA class I and class II types, where available, came from metadata supplied by the sample provider rather than from assay-based typing. Results and caveats for the whole study, not just this receptor: Clinical and demographic metadata were provided uncurated, with the amount varying by source and participant.

In regard to this clone: Which antigen it targets is not known. No much larger clonotype is one base removed from it; base qualities were not supplied.

Each collaborating institution followed its own protocols to collect whole blood in K2EDTA tubes. For TCRbeta analysis, collaborators shipped samples as frozen whole blood, isolated PBMCs, or DNA extracted from either of those sample types. TCRbeta CDR3 regions were amplified from genomic DNA using the immunoSEQ Assay, a bias-controlled multiplex PCR. The paper's processing steps were these. The number of nucleated cells in each sample was estimated by amplification of reference gene primers within the assay. To quantify the absolute abundance of each unique TCRbeta CDR3 rearrangement, sequence reads were collapsed and filtered. For each sample, productive Simpson clonality was calculated by taking the square root of Simpson's diversity index across productive rearrangements. Drawn from immuneACCESS, this table holds only the in-frame rearrangements with V and J called that TCRdb kept. Clones are partly lost; checked studies trace under half to an unresolved V gene and leave the rest unexplained. V and J calls and clone size follow that table, whereas D and trimming were derived from the DNA. The sample data list some 70,000 clones, and around 86% of these were observed just once. Under 7% of the sample lies in the top ten.

The cysteine opens and the phenylalanine closes a CDR3 of 15 amino acids. Left in the record is the CDR3 DNA by itself, 45 bases read in frame from the first base. V is trimmed back by 2 bases and J by 3 bases, and the junction contains 4 bases that no gene match accounts for. According to the germline V gene, CDR1 reads SGHTA and CDR2 reads FQGNSA. The sequence joins TRBV7-2 to TRBJ2-5, with 9 bases matching TRBD2. The sequenced sample was peripheral blood. The clonotype comes from a man aged 50 or older with active COVID-19. The DNA is TGTGCCAGCAGCTTATCTCCTAGCGGGGAAGAGACCCAGTACTTC. Its translation is CASSLSPSGEETQYF.